A selection of T cell receptor beta chains follows, all from one sample in a study of cytomegalovirus exposure and HLA in healthy donors. Method: immunoSEQ multiplex PCR; TCRdb's copy keeps in-frame clones and lacks some. This repertoire shows about 100,000 clones, approximately 77% found once; its top ten account for 11% to 15%. Source material: PBMCs. The receptors come from a male donor in good health and CMV-seropositive. Both conserved end residues are part of each CDR3. A D gene is named only where the DNA matches it firmly. Where a row states a size, it is once, few, many or the class of an expanded clone; other rows omit it.

V gene,D gene,J gene,clone size,CDR3 DNA,CDR3 protein
TRBV19,-,TRBJ1-6,-,TGTGCCAGTAGCGGCCCCCGGGCACCCCTCCACTTT,CASSGPRAPLHF
TRBV7-8,TRBD2,TRBJ2-2,few,TGTGCCAGCAGCTTAGGGCTGTCTAGCGGGGCCGGGGAGCTGTTTTTT,CASSLGLSSGAGELFF
TRBV5-6,-,TRBJ1-1,few,TGTGCCAGCAGCTTGACCCCCGGGGGGAACACTGAAGCTTTCTTT,CASSLTPGGNTEAFF
TRBV7-2,TRBD2,TRBJ2-7,-,TGTGCCAGCAGCCCACGGACTAGCGGGGGGTACGAGCAGTACTTC,CASSPRTSGGYEQYF
TRBV5-1,-,TRBJ1-3,-,TGCGCCAGCAGCTTGGCCCAAGCGCAGCTCTCTGGAAACACCATATATTTT,CASSLAQAQLSGNTIYF
TRBV7-2,-,TRBJ2-1,few,TGTGCCAGCAGCCGCGTCATGGGCAACTACAATGAGCAGTTCTTC,CASSRVMGNYNEQFF
TRBV27,TRBD2,TRBJ2-7,-,TGTGCCAGCAGAGAGCGGGGGGGAATACGCGAGCAGTACTTC,CASRERGGIREQYF
TRBV11-2,TRBD2,TRBJ2-7,few,TGTGCCAGCAGTAGAGGGCGGGGGGGTTTCTCCTACGAGCAGTACTTC,CASSRGRGGFSYEQYF
TRBV5-6,-,TRBJ1-5,-,TGTGCCAGCAGCTTGGGGACAACCCCTAGCAATCAGCCCCAGCATTTT,CASSLGTTPSNQPQHF
TRBV5-5,-,TRBJ1-1,-,TGTGCCAGCAGCTTGGAACAGTGGAGGACTGAAGCTTTCTTT,CASSLEQWRTEAFF
TRBV11-2,TRBD2,TRBJ2-4,-,TGTGCCAGCAGCTGGACTAGCGGGGGTAACGGCATTCAGTACTTC,CASSWTSGGNGIQYF
TRBV27,-,TRBJ2-7,-,TGTGCCAGCAGTTTAAAAGCCCCGACCTACGAGCAGTACTTC,CASSLKAPTYEQYF
TRBV4-3,-,TRBJ1-1,once,TGCGCCAGCAGCTGGGGCCGCGGGAACACTGAAGCTTTCTTT,CASSWGRGNTEAFF
TRBV4-1,-,TRBJ2-3,-,TGCGCCAGCAGCCAAGAGGAGCTGGATACGCAGTATTTT,CASSQEELDTQYF
TRBV5-6,-,TRBJ1-5,-,TGTGCCAGCAGCTTCGGGACTCACAATCAGCCCCAGCATTTT,CASSFGTHNQPQHF
TRBV30,-,TRBJ1-2,-,TGTGCCTCTAGACAGGCCCCTCAGGGCTACACCTTC,CASRQAPQGYTF
TRBV30,TRBD1,TRBJ1-6,few,TGTGCCTGGAGTGTACGGCAGGGGGGTAGATCACCCCTCCACTTT,CAWSVRQGGRSPLHF
TRBV10-3,-,TRBJ2-3,few,TGTGCCATCAGTAATGGGCAGGGAGGTGCAGATACGCAGTATTTT,CAISNGQGGADTQYF
TRBV4-2,-,TRBJ1-2,-,TGTGCCAGCAGCCAAGATTTGGCAGGTAATCGCGGCTACACCTTC,CASSQDLAGNRGYTF
TRBV30,TRBD1,TRBJ1-4,-,TGTGCCTGGAGGAGGACAGGGGTGAGGGGAACTAATGAAAAACTGTTTTTT,CAWRRTGVRGTNEKLFF
TRBV7-2,TRBD2,TRBJ2-5,few,TGTGCCAGCAGCCTCAGCGGGGGGTACCAAGAGACCCAGTACTTC,CASSLSGGYQETQYF
TRBV29-1,-,TRBJ1-2,-,TGCAGCGTTGAGAGGGGGGGCGCGGACTATGGCTACACCTTC,CSVERGGADYGYTF
TRBV5-4,-,TRBJ2-1,-,TGTGCCAGCAGCCGGAGGTTGGGGGGGCGCAATGAGCAGTTCTTC,CASSRRLGGRNEQFF
TRBV4-1,-,TRBJ1-4,-,TGCGCCAGCAGCCAGATTCAAGGGGCTAATGAAAAACTGTTTTTT,CASSQIQGANEKLFF
TRBV5-1,-,TRBJ2-7,-,TGCGCCAGCAGCTTGGAAGGAGCGGGTAACCCCTACGAGCAGTACTTC,CASSLEGAGNPYEQYF
TRBV19,-,TRBJ1-1,-,TGTGCCAGTAGTCCAAGCCGGGGGAACACTGAAGCTTTCTTT,CASSPSRGNTEAFF
TRBV5-4,-,TRBJ2-7,-,TGTGCCAGCAGCGAAAGCCTCCTAGTCAAGCAGTACTTC,CASSESLLVKQYF
TRBV13,-,TRBJ2-7,few,TGTGCCAGCAGCCAACAAGGGGGGGGTGCCCCCTCCTACGAGCAGTACTTC,CASSQQGGGAPSYEQYF
TRBV7-2,TRBD1,TRBJ1-4,-,TGTGCCAGCAGCCAACAGGGGGCAAAAGAAAAACTGTTTTTT,CASSQQGAKEKLFF
TRBV6-6,-,TRBJ1-6,-,TGTGCCAGCCCGAGGGATAATTCACCCCTCCACTTT,CASPRDNSPLHF
TRBV7-2,-,TRBJ2-3,-,TGTGCCAGCAGCTTAGGTCTTTACGGGGTCACAGATACGCAGTATTTT,CASSLGLYGVTDTQYF
TRBV2,-,TRBJ1-2,-,TGTGCCAGCAGTGCGGAACCACAGGGTTATGGCTACACCTTC,CASSAEPQGYGYTF
TRBV7-7,-,TRBJ2-2,-,TGTGCTAGCAGCCCCCGCTCGGTGCTGAACACCGGGGAGCTGTTTTTT,CASSPRSVLNTGELFF
TRBV5-1,TRBD1,TRBJ2-1,-,TGCGCCAGCAGCCCCCGGGACAGGGGTAAGGGTGAGCAGTTCTTC,CASSPRDRGKGEQFF
TRBV6-1,-,TRBJ1-1,many,TGTGCCAGCTCATCCGAGGAGAACACTGAAGCTTTCTTT,CASSSEENTEAFF
TRBV7-8,-,TRBJ1-2,-,TGTGCCAGCAGCTTCGGCGGTGGCTACACCTTC,CASSFGGGYTF
TRBV29-1,-,TRBJ2-2,-,TGCAGCGTTGCAGAGGGGGAGGGCCACACCGGGGAGCTGTTTTTT,CSVAEGEGHTGELFF
TRBV5-1,-,TRBJ2-1,-,TGCGCCAGCAGCCTGGCGGATGAGCAGTTCTTC,CASSLADEQFF
TRBV5-1,-,TRBJ2-6,-,TGCGCCAGCAGCTTGGGTAGTACTGGGGCCAACGTCCTGACTTTC,CASSLGSTGANVLTF
TRBV7-6,-,TRBJ2-1,-,TGTGCCAGCAGCTTAGGGGGGGTTGCGGGGCATGATGAGCAGTTCTTC,CASSLGGVAGHDEQFF
TRBV19,TRBD1,TRBJ1-2,-,TGTGCCAGTAGAGAGACAGGGAACTATGGCTACACCTTC,CASRETGNYGYTF
TRBV5-4,-,TRBJ2-7,-,TGTGCCAGCAGCTTTGTAGGGGGCTACGAGCAGTACTTC,CASSFVGGYEQYF
TRBV7-2,-,TRBJ2-7,-,TGTGCCAGCAGCTTAGTCGGCAGGGGTTACGAGCAGTACTTC,CASSLVGRGYEQYF
TRBV7-9,TRBD1,TRBJ1-2,-,TGTGCCAGCAGCCCGGGACAGACTCAACTGGGCTACACCTTC,CASSPGQTQLGYTF
TRBV29-1,TRBD2,TRBJ2-3,-,TGCAGCGTTAACCGCGGGGGAGCAGATACGCAGTATTTT,CSVNRGGADTQYF
TRBV6-5,TRBD1,TRBJ1-2,-,TGTGCCACAGCCGTCCAGGGGGCGCTTGGCTACACCTTC,CATAVQGALGYTF